The T cell receptor (beta chain) under discussion was sequenced for a study of T cell repertoires in cytomegalovirus infection. The V end was cut by 5 bases, the J end by 3 bases, with 8 bases between. Looked up from germline, CDR1 is SGHTA and CDR2 is FQGNSA. The CDR3 spans 12 residues. Each CDR3 protein is one row after TCRdb ran MiXCR on the reads. The repertoire has roughly 720,000 distinct CDR3 sequences, 35% of them found once; the top ten carry around 3%. Material for sequencing was PBMCs. The genes are TRBV7-2 and TRBJ2-7, with D hard to call. The receptor's source is a human donor in good health (CMV status not recorded). Some clones in this sample may be carry-over from other donors' samples. Written as DNA, the CDR3 is TGTGCCAGCAGCCCGACGGTCTACGAGCAGTACTTC. Protein sequence: CASSPTVYEQYF.